This paragraph reports one TCR beta chain. The antigen is not known. Trimming removed 0 bases from V and 6 bases from J, with 13 bases in between. The CDR3 is 15 residues long. From germline, CDR1 is SGHTA and CDR2 FQGNSA. Each of the patients experienced relapse following autologous stem cell transplantation, and their brentuximab vedotin exposure differed. Negative magnetic selection isolated CD4+ T cells from thawed PBMCs. The data belong to a study of PD-1 blockade in classical Hodgkin lymphoma. General study points: Complete responders possessed baseline diversity comparable to newly diagnosed patients.

The method was immunoSEQ multiplex PCR; TCRdb's version includes in-frame clones alone and lacks a portion of them. The sample lists about 27,000 clones, 60% to 85% seen once, with around 2.4% in the top ten. Sequenced material: CD4+ T cells from blood, taken at baseline. This TCR was recovered from a human donor with classical Hodgkin lymphoma. This chain uses TRBV7-2 with TRBJ2-3, with D possibly TRBD2 on 5 matching bases. CDR3 region: CASSLAPLAGDTQYF. CDR3 in DNA: TGTGCCAGCAGCTTAGCCCCCCTAGCTGGGGATACGCAGTATTTT. Full variable domain (outside the CDR3, taken from reference TRBV7-2 and TRBJ2-3): GAGVSQSPSNKVTEKGKDVELRCDPISGHTALYWYRQSLGQGLEFLIYFQGNSAPDKSGLPSDRFSAERTGGSVSTLTIQRTQQEDSAVYLCASSLAPLAGDTQYFGPGTRLTVL.